The next 17 T cell receptor beta chains were all read from a single sample in a study of T-cell reconstitution after alpha-beta-depleted transplantation in children. Unique molecular identifiers were incorporated into the prepared TCRbeta library. TCRdb redid the calling of the PCR reads with MiXCR, one entry per CDR3 protein. The sample includes tens of thousands of distinct CDR3 sequences, roughly 14% of them seen just once. Sequencing was performed on PBMCs, mostly from graft donor cells, taken 180 days after TCRalphabeta/CD19-depleted stem cell transplant. The receptors originated from a male patient between 2 and 10 years old who had a stem cell transplant for acute lymphoblastic leukemia, so the T cells may come from the graft donor.

J is TRBJ1-1 and V is TRBV5-1; D not certain. This CDR3 is built from 15 residues. Trimming cost V 0 bases and J 0 bases, with 9 bases left between them. Germline V gene lookup returns CDR1 SGHRS and CDR2 YFSETQ. CDR3 protein: CASSLAWVMNTEAFF. The CDR3 DNA sequence: TGCGCCAGCAGCTTGGCTTGGGTGATGAACACTGAAGCTTTCTTT. Combining the CDR3 with reference TRBV5-1 and TRBJ1-1 gives the whole variable domain KAGVTQTPRYLIKTRGQQVTLSCSPISGHRSVSWYQQTPGQGLQFLFEYFSETQRNKGNFPGRFSGRQFSNSRSEMNVSTLELGDSALYLCASSLAWVMNTEAFFGQGTRLTVV.

This chain connects TRBV4-3 to TRBJ2-5; 7 nucleotides align to TRBD1. The CDR3 extends over 14 amino acids. The V gene end was trimmed by 0 bases and the J gene end by 7 bases; junction bases not matched to a gene: 5. Germline-derived CDR1 and CDR2 are LGHNA and YSLEER. The DNA for the CDR3 is TGCGCCAGCAGCCAAGAGGGGACAGCCAGGACCCAGTACTTC. Translating it yields CASSQEGTARTQYF.

This clonotype showed up many times. The DNA for the CDR3 is TGTGCCAGCAGCTTAGCGCGCGAACGGCGCATTCAGTACTTC. Translated, it gives CASSLARERRIQYF. This rearrangement joins TRBV7-9 to TRBJ2-4; no clear D gene. Deletions cut 0 bases from V and 9 bases from J, with 12 bases between. The CDR3 spans 14 residues. CDR1 SEHNR and CDR2 FQNEAQ come from the germline V gene (reference sequence).

J is TRBJ2-2 and V is TRBV9, with D possibly matching TRBD1 (5 bases). The CDR3 extends over 16 amino acids. V lost 0 bases, J lost 1 base, and 10 bases lay in between. Germline-derived CDR1 and CDR2 are SGDLS and YYNGEE. CDR3 region: CASSVAGNRNTGELFF. CDR3 sequence (DNA): TGTGCCAGCAGCGTAGCAGGGAATAGGAACACCGGGGAGCTGTTTTTT.

Worth noting for this clonotype: A much larger clone differs by one base, so this may be a read error. The chain links TRBV5-6 to TRBJ2-7; 7 bases are a match to TRBD1. There are 12 residues in the CDR3. The trim removed 3 bases at V and 6 bases at J, leaving 3 bases unmatched. Per germline, CDR1 SGHDT and CDR2 YYEEEE. As DNA, the CDR3 is TGTGCCAGCAGCTATACAGGGGCCGAGCAGTACTTC. It is translated as CASSYTGAEQYF.

This clonotype was seen only a few times. This chain joins TRBV28 and TRBJ1-2; TRBD1 might be the D (5 bases). CDR1 MDHEN and CDR2 SYDVKM come from the germline V gene. Trimming pared 3 bases from V and 8 bases from J, leaving 16 bases between. The CDR3 sequence is 14 residues long. CDR3 nucleotide sequence: TGTGCCAGCAGTTTTGACAGACCAGTGGGCGGCTACACCTTC. It codes for CASSFDRPVGGYTF.

This clonotype has only a few counts. This chain joins TRBV7-9 and TRBJ2-5; 7 positions match TRBD2. Germline trimming cut 3 bases from V and 6 bases from J; bases unmatched to any gene: 10. This CDR3 spans 15 amino acids. CDR1 is SEHNR and CDR2 is FQNEAQ in the germline V gene (reference sequence). For the CDR3, the DNA is TGTGCCAGCAGCTTCCTCGGACTAGGACTAAAGACCCAGTACTTC. Its translation: CASSFLGLGLKTQYF.

This clonotype showed up many times. V is TRBV29-1 and J is TRBJ1-2; D is uncertain. V was cut by 3 bases and J by 7 bases, with 12 bases left in between. The CDR3 covers 12 residues. The germline CDR1 and CDR2 sequences are SQVTM and ANQGSEA. CDR3 in DNA: TGCAGCGTTGACTGGGGTGAGGGTGGCTACACCTTC. Translation: CSVDWGEGGYTF.

This rearrangement joins TRBV6-5 to TRBJ1-3; D perhaps matches TRBD1 (5 bases). V was pared by 0 bases and J by 2 bases, with 11 bases between. The CDR3 has 16 residues. Germline V gene sequence: CDR1 MNHEY, CDR2 SVGAGI. The CDR3 reads CASSYSGHTTGNTIYF. The CDR3 nucleotides read TGTGCCAGCAGTTACTCCGGACATACTACTGGAAACACCATATATTTT.

This clonotype showed up just a few times. J is TRBJ2-7 and V is TRBV7-6, with D perhaps matching TRBD2 (5 bases). The ends were cut back, 0 bases at V and 0 bases at J, with 6 bases in the middle. This CDR3 is built from 14 residues. Germline assignment: CDR1 SGHVS and CDR2 FNYEAQ. The CDR3: CASSLADYSYEQYF. The DNA of the CDR3 is TGTGCCAGCAGCTTAGCCGACTACTCCTACGAGCAGTACTTC.

V usage is TRBV18 and J usage is TRBJ1-2; 7 bases are shared with TRBD1. CDR3 length: 12 residues. Germline lookup yields CDR1 KGHSH and CDR2 LQKENI. Trimming cost V 3 bases and J 7 bases; bases outside gene matches: 2. As DNA, the CDR3 is TGTGCCAGCTCACCGGGACAGTTTGGCTACACCTTC. Translation: CASSPGQFGYTF.

The table lists this clonotype with many counts. The chain joins TRBV9 to TRBJ2-3, with TRBD2 identical over 11 bases. This CDR3 is built from 17 residues. The V and J ends lost 2 bases and 4 bases, in that order; junction bases with no gene match: 9. Germline loops: CDR1 SGDLS, CDR2 YYNGEE. The CDR3 reads CASSVGGGLAVADTQYF. The CDR3 DNA reads TGTGCCAGCAGCGTGGGAGGGGGACTAGCGGTAGCAGATACGCAGTATTTT.

This clonotype was picked up one time. A much more abundant neighbour one base away suggests this may be a read error. The V and J genes are TRBV7-2 and TRBJ1-5; 7 nucleotides line up with TRBD1. Trimming at V came to 5 bases and at J to 9 bases, leaving 7 bases not matched to a gene. In germline, CDR1 is SGHTA, CDR2 FQGNSA. The CDR3 sequence is 13 residues long. CDR3 loop: CASSPGGYLPQHF. CDR3 sequence (DNA): TGTGCCAGCAGCCCAGGGGGTTATCTGCCCCAGCATTTT.

This clonotype was picked up many times. This chain connects TRBV20-1 to TRBJ2-1, with 11 bases fitting TRBD2. This CDR3 spans 13 amino acids. Germline V gives CDR1 DFQATT, CDR2 SNEGSKA (reference sequence). The junction had 10 bases not matched to a gene; V was cut back by 6 bases and J by 12 bases. The CDR3 region has the DNA TGCAGTGCCCCCGGACTAGCGGGCAGCAGGCAGTTCTTC. Encoded protein: CSAPGLAGSRQFF.

This clonotype was detected only a few times. The J gene is TRBJ2-2, the V gene TRBV20-1; D is unclear. The V and J ends lost 0 bases and 5 bases respectively, with 16 bases between them. This CDR3 contains 16 residues. Per germline, CDR1 DFQATT and CDR2 SNEGSKA (reference sequence). CDR3 sequence (DNA): TGCAGTGCTAGAGATCAATTACACTATACTACCGGGGAGCTGTTTTTT. Its protein product is CSARDQLHYTTGELFF.

This rearrangement joins TRBV20-1 to TRBJ2-5; weak D call: TRBD2 (6 bases). Trimming stripped 3 bases from V and 4 bases from J, with 15 bases between. The germline V gene has CDR1 DFQATT and CDR2 SNEGSKA (reference sequence). The CDR3 has 14 residues. The CDR3 DNA reads as TGCAGTGCTAGGGGTCTCACGGGAGCAGAGACCCAGTACTTC. This translates into CSARGLTGAETQYF.

About this clonotype: A read error is possible here, since a much larger clone lies one base away. The chain employs TRBV12-3 or TRBV12-4 and TRBJ1-2; the D is unclear. The CDR3 has 12 residues. The DNA of the CDR3 is TGTGCCAGCTGTTTAAAGGGTGGAGGCTACACCTTC. This codes for CASCLKGGGYTF.